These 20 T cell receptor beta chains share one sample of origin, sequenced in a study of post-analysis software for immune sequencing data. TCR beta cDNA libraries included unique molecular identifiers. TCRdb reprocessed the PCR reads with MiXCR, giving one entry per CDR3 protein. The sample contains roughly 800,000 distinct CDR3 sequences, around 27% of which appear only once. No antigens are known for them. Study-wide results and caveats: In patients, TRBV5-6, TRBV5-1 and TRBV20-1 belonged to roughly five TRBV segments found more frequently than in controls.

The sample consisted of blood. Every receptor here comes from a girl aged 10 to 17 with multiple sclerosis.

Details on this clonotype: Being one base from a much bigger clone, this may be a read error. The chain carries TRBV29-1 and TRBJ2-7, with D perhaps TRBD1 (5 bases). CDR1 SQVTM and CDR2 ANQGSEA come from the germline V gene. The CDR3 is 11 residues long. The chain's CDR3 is CGADSSYEQYF. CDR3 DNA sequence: TGCGGCGCAGACAGCTCCTACGAGCAGTACTTC.

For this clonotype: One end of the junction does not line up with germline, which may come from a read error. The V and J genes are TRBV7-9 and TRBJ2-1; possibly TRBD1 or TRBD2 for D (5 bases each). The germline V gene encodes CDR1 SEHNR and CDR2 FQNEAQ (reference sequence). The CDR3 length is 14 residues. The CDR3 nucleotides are TGTGCCGGCAGCTTAGGGGTCGGGGTCTATGAGCAGTTCTTC. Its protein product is CAGSLGVGVYEQFF.

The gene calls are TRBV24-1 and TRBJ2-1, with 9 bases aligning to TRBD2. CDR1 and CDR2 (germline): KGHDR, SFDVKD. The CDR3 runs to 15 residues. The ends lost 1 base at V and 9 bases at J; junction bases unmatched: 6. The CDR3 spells CATSDFAREGGEQFF. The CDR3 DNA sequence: TGTGCCACCAGTGATTTTGCGCGGGAGGGCGGTGAGCAGTTCTTC.

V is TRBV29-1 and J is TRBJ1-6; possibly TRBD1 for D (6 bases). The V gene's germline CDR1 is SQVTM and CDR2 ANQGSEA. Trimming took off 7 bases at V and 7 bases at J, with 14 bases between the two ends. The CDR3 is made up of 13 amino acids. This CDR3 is CSAQTGPNSPLHF. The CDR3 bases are TGCAGCGCTCAAACAGGGCCCAATTCACCCCTCCACTTT.

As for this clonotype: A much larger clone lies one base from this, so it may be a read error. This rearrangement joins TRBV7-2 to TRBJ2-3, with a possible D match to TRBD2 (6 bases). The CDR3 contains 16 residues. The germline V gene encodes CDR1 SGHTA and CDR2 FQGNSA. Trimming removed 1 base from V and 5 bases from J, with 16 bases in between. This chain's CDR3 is CASSLGAGEGGDTQYF. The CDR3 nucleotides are TGTGCCAGCAGCTTAGGAGCGGGCGAGGGTGGAGATACGCAGTATTTT.

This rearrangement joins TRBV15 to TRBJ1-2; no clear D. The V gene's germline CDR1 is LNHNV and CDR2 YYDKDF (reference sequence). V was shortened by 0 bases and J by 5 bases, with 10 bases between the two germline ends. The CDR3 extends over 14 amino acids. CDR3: CATSRDDPRYGYTF. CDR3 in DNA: TGTGCCACCAGCAGAGATGACCCTAGATATGGCTACACCTTC. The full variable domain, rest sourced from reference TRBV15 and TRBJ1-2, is DAMVIQNPRYQVTQFGKPVTLSCSQTLNHNVMYWYQQKSSQAPKLLFHYYDKDFNNEADTPDNFQSRRPNTSFCFLDIRSPGLGDTAMYLCATSRDDPRYGYTFGSGTRLTVV.

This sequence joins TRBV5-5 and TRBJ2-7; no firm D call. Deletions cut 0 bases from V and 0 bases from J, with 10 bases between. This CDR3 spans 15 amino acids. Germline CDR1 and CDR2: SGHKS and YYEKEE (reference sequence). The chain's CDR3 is CASSLGWISSYEQYF. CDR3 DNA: TGTGCCAGCAGCTTGGGGTGGATCTCCTCCTACGAGCAGTACTTC.

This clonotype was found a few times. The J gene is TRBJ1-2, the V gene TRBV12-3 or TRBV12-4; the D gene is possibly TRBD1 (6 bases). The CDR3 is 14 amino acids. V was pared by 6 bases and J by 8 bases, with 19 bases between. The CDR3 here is CASSPGGQSKGYTF. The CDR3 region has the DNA TGTGCCAGCAGCCCGGGGGGGCAGTCGAAGGGCTACACCTTC.

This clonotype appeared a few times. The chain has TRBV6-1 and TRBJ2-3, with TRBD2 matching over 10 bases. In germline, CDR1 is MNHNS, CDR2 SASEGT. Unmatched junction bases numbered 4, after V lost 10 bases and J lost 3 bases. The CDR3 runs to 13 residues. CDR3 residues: CATGLAETDTQYF. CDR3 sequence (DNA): TGTGCCACTGGACTAGCGGAGACAGATACGCAGTATTTT.

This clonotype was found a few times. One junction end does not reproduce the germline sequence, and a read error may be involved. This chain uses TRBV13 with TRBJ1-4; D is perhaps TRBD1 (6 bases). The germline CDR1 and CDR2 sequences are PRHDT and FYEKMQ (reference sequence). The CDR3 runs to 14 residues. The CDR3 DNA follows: TGTGCCAGCAGCGTAGGGGGAGCAAATGAAAAACTGTTTTTT. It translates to CASSVGGANEKLFF.

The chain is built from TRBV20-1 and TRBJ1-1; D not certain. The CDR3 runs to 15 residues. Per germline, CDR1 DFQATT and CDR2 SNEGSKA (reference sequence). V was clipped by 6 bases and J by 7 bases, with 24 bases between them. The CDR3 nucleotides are TGCAGTGCCACCAACAGTATCCAAACCCTCATTGAAGCTTTCTTT. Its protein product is CSATNSIQTLIEAFF.

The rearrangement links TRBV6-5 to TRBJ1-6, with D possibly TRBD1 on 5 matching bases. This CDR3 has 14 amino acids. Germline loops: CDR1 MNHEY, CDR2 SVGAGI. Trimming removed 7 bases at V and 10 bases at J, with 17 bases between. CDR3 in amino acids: CASIDIQGGSPLHF. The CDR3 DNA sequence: TGTGCCAGCATTGATATCCAGGGCGGGTCACCCCTCCACTTT.

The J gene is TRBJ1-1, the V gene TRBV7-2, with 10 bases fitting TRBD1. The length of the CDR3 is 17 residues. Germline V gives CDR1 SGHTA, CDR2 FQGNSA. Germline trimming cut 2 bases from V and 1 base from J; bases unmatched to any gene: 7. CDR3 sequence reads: CASSLRTGGFKNTEAFF. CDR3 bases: TGTGCCAGCAGCTTAAGGACAGGGGGGTTTAAGAACACTGAAGCTTTCTTT.

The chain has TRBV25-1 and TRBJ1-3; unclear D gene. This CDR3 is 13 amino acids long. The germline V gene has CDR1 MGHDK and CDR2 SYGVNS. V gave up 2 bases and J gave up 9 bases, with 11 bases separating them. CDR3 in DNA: TGTGCCAGCAGTGAACCCGGGAGGACCACCATATATTTT. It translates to CASSEPGRTTIYF. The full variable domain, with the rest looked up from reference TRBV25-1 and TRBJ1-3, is EADIYQTPRYLVIGTGKKITLECSQTMGHDKMYWYQQDPGMELHLIHYSYGVNSTEKGDLSSESTVSRIRTEHFPLTLESARPSHTSQYLCASSEPGRTTIYFGEGSWLTVV.

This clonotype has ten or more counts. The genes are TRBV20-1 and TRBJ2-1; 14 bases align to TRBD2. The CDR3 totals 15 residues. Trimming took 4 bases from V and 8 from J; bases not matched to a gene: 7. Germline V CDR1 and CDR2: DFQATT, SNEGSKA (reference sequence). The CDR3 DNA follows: TGCAGTGCTACTTCCGGGACTAGCGGGAGCGATGAGCAGTTCTTC. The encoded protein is CSATSGTSGSDEQFF.

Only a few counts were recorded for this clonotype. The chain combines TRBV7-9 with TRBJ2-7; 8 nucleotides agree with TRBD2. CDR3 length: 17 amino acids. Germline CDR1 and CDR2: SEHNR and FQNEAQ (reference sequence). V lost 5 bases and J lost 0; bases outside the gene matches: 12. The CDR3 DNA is TGTGCCAGCAGCCCCCAAGGCCTAGCGGGTACCTCCTACGAGCAGTACTTC. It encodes CASSPQGLAGTSYEQYF.

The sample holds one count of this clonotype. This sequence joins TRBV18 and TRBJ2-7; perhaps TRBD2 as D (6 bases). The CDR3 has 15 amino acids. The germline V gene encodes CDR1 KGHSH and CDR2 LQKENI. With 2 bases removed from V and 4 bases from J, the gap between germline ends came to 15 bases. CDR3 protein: CASSPFGRGEYEQYF. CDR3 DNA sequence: TGTGCCAGCTCACCATTCGGGCGGGGAGAGTACGAGCAGTACTTC.

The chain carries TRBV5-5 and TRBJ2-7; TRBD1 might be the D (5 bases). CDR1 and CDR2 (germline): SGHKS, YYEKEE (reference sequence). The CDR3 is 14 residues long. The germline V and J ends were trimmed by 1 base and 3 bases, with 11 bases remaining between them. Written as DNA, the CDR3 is TGTGCCAGCAGCTTGCGGATGACAGACTACGAGCAGTACTTC. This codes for CASSLRMTDYEQYF.

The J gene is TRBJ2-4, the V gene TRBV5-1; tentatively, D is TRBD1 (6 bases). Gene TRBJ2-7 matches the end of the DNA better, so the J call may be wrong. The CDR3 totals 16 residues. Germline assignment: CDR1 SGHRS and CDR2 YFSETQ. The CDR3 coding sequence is TGCGCCAGCAGCTTCCTCCACAGGACAGCCTCCTACGAGCAGTACTTC. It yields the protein CASSFLHRTASYEQYF.

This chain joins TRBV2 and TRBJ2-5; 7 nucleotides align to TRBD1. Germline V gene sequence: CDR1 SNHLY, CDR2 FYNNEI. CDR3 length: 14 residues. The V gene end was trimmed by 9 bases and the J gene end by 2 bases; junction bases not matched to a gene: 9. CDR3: CASGGRGIQETQYF. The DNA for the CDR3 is TGTGCCAGTGGAGGCAGGGGGATTCAAGAGACCCAGTACTTC.